This entry is about one T cell receptor (beta chain). What it recognizes is unknown. This sample was included in a study of post-analysis software for immune sequencing data. Study observations and caveats: Among roughly 5 TRBV segments more frequent in patients than controls were TRBV5-6, TRBV5-1 and TRBV20-1.

Carried by the TCR beta cDNA libraries were unique molecular identifiers. TCRdb re-derived calls from the PCR reads in MiXCR, one entry per CDR3 protein. The sample has hundreds of thousands of distinct CDR3 sequences, roughly three fifths seen once. The CDR3 loop spans 15 amino acids. Germline V gene data show CDR1 as MNHEY and CDR2 as SVGAGI. The V and J ends lost 6 bases and 1 base respectively, with 15 bases between them. The chain is built from TRBV6-5 and TRBJ2-5; D is perhaps TRBD2 (6 bases). This sequence was found in a girl aged 2-10 years with multiple sclerosis. The specimen was blood. Written as DNA, the CDR3 is TGTGCCAGCAGCACGGTAGCGGCCCTCCAAGAGACCCAGTACTTC. It codes for CASSTVAALQETQYF.